One and the same sample provided the 15 T cell receptor beta chains below, sequenced in a study of cytomegalovirus exposure and HLA in healthy donors. Primers: 60 Vbeta forward and 13 Jbeta reverse. Assay used: immunoSEQ multiplex PCR; TCRdb lists only in-frame clones, some missing. The sample shows 160,000 or so clones, nearly 80% of them seen only once. Material for sequencing was PBMCs. Receptors were obtained from a man in his forties or fifties in good health and CMV-seropositive.

This clone has just a few counts. J is TRBJ2-2 and V is TRBV5-1; no clear D. Germline V gives CDR1 SGHRS, CDR2 YFSETQ. The V and J ends lost 4 bases and 5 bases respectively, with 9 bases between them. This CDR3 contains 13 residues. CDR3 coding DNA: TGCGCCAGCAGCCCCCTTGTAACCGGGGAGCTGTTTTTT. Residues: CASSPLVTGELFF.

The rearrangement links TRBV27 to TRBJ1-1; D may be TRBD1 (5 bases). The length of the CDR3 is 14 residues. CDR1 and CDR2 (germline): MNHEY, SMNVEV (reference sequence). Deletions cut 7 bases from V and 1 base from J, with 13 bases between. Here the CDR3 DNA reads TGTGCCAGCATCCCCGGGAGGGGGAACACTGAAGCTTTCTTT. Its protein is CASIPGRGNTEAFF.

J is TRBJ2-1 and V is TRBV5-4; 7 nucleotides align to TRBD1. CDR3 length: 15 amino acids. Trimming removed 1 base from V and 1 base from J; junction bases left unmatched: 2. CDR1 and CDR2 from the germline V gene are SGHNT and YYREEE (reference sequence). CDR3 region: CASSLNRGSYNEQFF. The CDR3 DNA reads as TGTGCCAGCAGCTTGAACAGGGGTTCCTACAATGAGCAGTTCTTC.

This clone was observed once. The J gene is TRBJ1-4, the V gene TRBV14, with TRBD1 as a possible D gene (6 bases). V was shortened by 0 bases and J by 5 bases, with 13 bases between the two germline ends. The CDR3 totals 16 residues. Germline V lookup: CDR1 SGHDN, CDR2 FVKESK. CDR3 sequence: CASSQDPRGPNEKLFF. DNA of the CDR3: TGTGCCAGCAGCCAAGATCCCAGGGGCCCGAATGAAAAACTGTTTTTT.

This chain uses TRBV5-8 with TRBJ2-7; 13 bases line up with TRBD2. The CDR3 extends over 17 amino acids. Germline assignment: CDR1 SGHTS and CDR2 YDEGEE. With V trimmed by 4 bases and J by 3 bases, 10 bases remained unmatched. For the CDR3, the DNA is TGTGCCAGCAGCCCCTCACTAGCGGGAGGGCCGGTCTACGAGCAGTACTTC. Protein sequence: CASSPSLAGGPVYEQYF. The full variable domain, its missing parts supplied by reference TRBV5-8 and TRBJ2-7, is EAGVTQSPTHLIKTRGQQATLRCSPISGHTSVYWYQQALGLGLQFLLWYDEGEERNRGNFPPRFSGRQFPNYSSELNVNALELEDSALYLCASSPSLAGGPVYEQYFGPGTRLTVT.

The V gene is TRBV18, the J gene TRBJ2-5, with TRBD2 matching 12 bases. CDR3 length: 17 amino acids. CDR1 is KGHSH, CDR2 LQKENI, per germline. J gave up 1 base and V 5 bases, and 8 bases lay outside the gene matches. CDR3 sequence: CASSTGTSGYLQETQYF. The CDR3 nucleotides are TGTGCCAGCTCAACCGGGACTAGCGGGTATCTCCAAGAGACCCAGTACTTC.

This chain joins TRBV28 and TRBJ1-6; TRBD1 matches at 7 bases. Losses at the gene ends were 8 bases for V and 0 bases for J; bases not matched to a gene: 13. This CDR3 has 18 residues. Germline V gene lookup returns CDR1 MDHEN and CDR2 SYDVKM. The CDR3 DNA sequence: TGTGCCAGCTATCAGTTTGCCCGACAGGGCTCCTATAATTCACCCCTCCACTTT. It specifies CASYQFARQGSYNSPLHF.

The chain joins TRBV30 to TRBJ1-1; D is ambiguous. The CDR3 covers 14 residues. The V gene's germline CDR1 is GTSNPN and CDR2 SVGIG (reference sequence). V was clipped by 3 bases and J by 0 bases, with 11 bases between them. The CDR3 sequence: CAWSRQGLNTEAFF. The CDR3 nucleotides read TGTGCCTGGAGCCGACAAGGCTTGAACACTGAAGCTTTCTTT.

As concerns this clone: The junction does not match germline at one end; this may be a read error. The chain couples TRBV4-2 to TRBJ2-7; unclear D gene. Germline V lookup: CDR1 LGHNA, CDR2 YNFKEQ. The CDR3 is 15 amino acids. The CDR3 DNA is TGTGCCAACAGCCAAGAATGGCGGAACTCCTACGAGCAGTACTTC. Protein: CANSQEWRNSYEQYF.

The chain employs TRBV7-9 and TRBJ2-7; TRBD2 agrees at 8 bases. CDR1 is SEHNR and CDR2 is FQNEAQ in the germline V gene (reference sequence). Trimming removed 5 bases from V and 7 bases from J; junction bases left unmatched: 10. This CDR3 has 14 amino acids. The CDR3 sequence: CASSTRRGGTEQYF. CDR3 nucleotide sequence: TGTGCCAGCAGCACCCGACGGGGGGGGACAGAGCAGTACTTC.

This clone was seen a handful of times. The V call is TRBV11-1, the J call TRBJ2-1; D is perhaps TRBD2 (5 bases). V dropped 1 base and J dropped 6 bases, with 10 bases sitting between them. Germline-derived CDR1 and CDR2 are SGHAT and FQDESV (reference sequence). The CDR3 runs 14 residues. The CDR3 region has the DNA TGTGCCAGCAGCTTAGAACCAGGAGGCAATGAGCAGTTCTTC. Translating gives CASSLEPGGNEQFF.

This sequence joins TRBV7-9 and TRBJ1-1, with a weak D call TRBD1 (5 bases). V was clipped by 5 bases and J by 6 bases, with 16 bases between them. CDR3 size: 14 residues. Germline assignment: CDR1 SEHNR and CDR2 FQNEAQ (reference sequence). CDR3 nucleotides: TGTGCCAGCAGCGTGGACGGGGGGGTCGCTGAAGCTTTCTTT. Protein: CASSVDGGVAEAFF.

This clone has just a few counts. The chain couples TRBV9 to TRBJ1-5, with a possible D match to TRBD1 (5 bases). Trimming took 4 bases from V and 0 from J, leaving 14 bases between them. This CDR3 is built from 16 residues. Germline CDR1 is SGDLS and CDR2 is YYNGEE. The CDR3 reads CASSPGVGSSNQPQHF. The CDR3, as DNA: TGTGCCAGCAGCCCGGGGGTGGGTAGTAGCAATCAGCCCCAGCATTTT.

This clone was counted a few times. The chain carries TRBV28 and TRBJ2-7; TRBD2 aligns across 8 bases. V trimming: 5 bases; J trimming: 5 bases; junction bases outside the gene matches: 11. CDR3 size: 15 residues. CDR1 is MDHEN and CDR2 is SYDVKM in the germline V gene. The CDR3 DNA sequence: TGTGCCAGCAGTCCGCCCGGGACTAGGAGCCACGAGCAGTACTTC. Its translation is CASSPPGTRSHEQYF. The entire variable domain, with the rest obtained from reference TRBV28 and TRBJ2-7, is as follows: DVKVTQSSRYLVKRTGEKVFLECVQDMDHENMFWYRQDPGLGLRLIYFSYDVKMKEKGDIPEGYSVSREKKERFSLILESASTNQTSMYLCASSPPGTRSHEQYFGPGTRLTVT.

This chain connects TRBV5-4 to TRBJ2-7, with 8 positions matching TRBD2. CDR3 size: 15 residues. V trimming: 3 bases; J trimming: 4 bases; junction bases outside the gene matches: 9. CDR1 is SGHNT, CDR2 YYREEE, per germline (reference sequence). CDR3 protein: CASSSPGLVSYEQYF. CDR3 nucleotides: TGTGCCAGCAGCTCACCGGGACTAGTGTCGTACGAGCAGTACTTC.